The clone carrying this T cell receptor (beta chain) has just one count. Its antigen is not known. The CDR3 sequence is 16 residues long. CDR1 is LGHDT, CDR2 YNNKEL, per germline (reference sequence). The V and J ends lost 0 bases and 4 bases, in that order; junction bases with no gene match: 5. Both TRBC1 and TRBC2 were covered by a beta constant-region primer of two equimolar oligonucleotides. Four rounds of PCR amplified the ligated cDNA using nested alpha and beta constant-region primers plus SP2. MiXCR was run by TCRdb on the UMI-ligation and nested PCR reads, yielding one entry per CDR3 protein. The sample includes roughly 140,000 distinct CDR3 sequences, approximately 21% of them seen just once. These data come from a study of naive and memory T cell subsets. Study-wide results and caveats: Possibly reflecting memory cells re-expressing CD45RA, a few larger clonotypes occurred in naive repertoires, especially CD8. In CD4 and CD8 cells, diversity dropped from naive through EMRA. In naive cells, over 85% of TCR sequences were seen only once.

The sample comprised naive CD8+ T cells from blood. The sequence derives from a human donor in good health. The genes are TRBV3-1 and TRBJ2-3; 9 bases align to TRBD2. The CDR3, as DNA: TGTGCCAGCAGCCAAGAGGCTAGCGGGATTGCAGATACGCAGTATTTT. Amino acid sequence: CASSQEASGIADTQYF.